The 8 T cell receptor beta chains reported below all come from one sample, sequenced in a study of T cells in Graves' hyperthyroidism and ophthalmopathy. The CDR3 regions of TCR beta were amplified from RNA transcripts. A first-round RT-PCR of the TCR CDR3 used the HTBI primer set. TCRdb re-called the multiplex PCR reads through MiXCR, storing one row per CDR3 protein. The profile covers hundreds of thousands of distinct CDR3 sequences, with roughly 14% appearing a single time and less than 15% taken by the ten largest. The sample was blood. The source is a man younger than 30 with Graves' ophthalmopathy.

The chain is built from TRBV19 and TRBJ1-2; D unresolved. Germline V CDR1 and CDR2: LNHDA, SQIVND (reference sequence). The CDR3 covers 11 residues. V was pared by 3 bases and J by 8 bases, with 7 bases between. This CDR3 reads CASSIVGGYTF. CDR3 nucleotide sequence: TGTGCCAGTAGTATTGTGGGAGGCTACACCTTC.

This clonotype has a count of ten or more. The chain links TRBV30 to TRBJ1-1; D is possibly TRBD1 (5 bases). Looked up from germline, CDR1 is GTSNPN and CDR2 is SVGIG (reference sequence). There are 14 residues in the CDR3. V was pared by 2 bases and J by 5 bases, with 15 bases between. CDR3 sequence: CAWSLQEGETEAFF. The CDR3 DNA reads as TGTGCCTGGAGTCTACAGGAAGGGGAAACTGAAGCTTTCTTT.

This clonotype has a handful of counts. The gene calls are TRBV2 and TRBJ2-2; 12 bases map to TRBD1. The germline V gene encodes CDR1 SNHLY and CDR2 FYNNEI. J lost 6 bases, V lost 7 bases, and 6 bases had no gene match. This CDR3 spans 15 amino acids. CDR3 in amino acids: CASKAGQGASGELFF. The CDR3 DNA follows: TGTGCCAGCAAGGCGGGACAGGGGGCATCCGGGGAGCTGTTTTTT.

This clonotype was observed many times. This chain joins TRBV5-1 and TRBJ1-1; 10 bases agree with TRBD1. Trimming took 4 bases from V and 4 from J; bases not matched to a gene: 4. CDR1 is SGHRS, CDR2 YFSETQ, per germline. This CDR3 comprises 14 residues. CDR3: CASSPWTGGTEAFF. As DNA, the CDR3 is TGCGCCAGCAGCCCGTGGACAGGGGGCACTGAAGCTTTCTTT.

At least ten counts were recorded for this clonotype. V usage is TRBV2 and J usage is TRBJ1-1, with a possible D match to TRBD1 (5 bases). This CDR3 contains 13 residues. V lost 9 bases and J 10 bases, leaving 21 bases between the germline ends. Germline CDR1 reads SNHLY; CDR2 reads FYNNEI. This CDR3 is CARILVEGLVAFF. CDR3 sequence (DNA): TGTGCCAGAATCCTCGTGGAGGGGCTTGTAGCTTTCTTT.

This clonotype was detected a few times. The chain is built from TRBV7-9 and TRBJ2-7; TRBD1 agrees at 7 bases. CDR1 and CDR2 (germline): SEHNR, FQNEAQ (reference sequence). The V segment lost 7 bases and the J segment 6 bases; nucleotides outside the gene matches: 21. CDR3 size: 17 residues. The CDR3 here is CASNRGTAGIGDCEQYF. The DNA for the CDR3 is TGTGCCAGCAACAGAGGGACAGCCGGGATCGGAGACTGCGAGCAGTACTTC.

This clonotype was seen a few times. In DNA, the CDR3 is TGTGCCAGCAGCGCAGAGGACAGGGGTAATGGCTACACCTTC. Translation: CASSAEDRGNGYTF. The chain combines TRBV3-1 with TRBJ1-2; 9 nucleotides line up with TRBD1. The V gene end was trimmed by 5 bases and the J gene end by 6 bases; junction bases not matched to a gene: 7. The CDR3 runs to 14 residues. Germline V gives CDR1 LGHDT, CDR2 YNNKEL (reference sequence).

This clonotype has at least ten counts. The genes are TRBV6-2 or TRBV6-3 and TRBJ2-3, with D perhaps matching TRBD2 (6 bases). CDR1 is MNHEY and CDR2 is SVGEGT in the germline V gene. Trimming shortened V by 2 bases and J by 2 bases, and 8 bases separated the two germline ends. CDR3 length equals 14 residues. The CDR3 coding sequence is TGTGCCAGCAGTTACGGCGGGGACACAGATACGCAGTATTTT. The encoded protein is CASSYGGDTDTQYF.